These 29 T cell receptor beta chains came from one sample sequenced in a study of metastatic and nonmetastatic thyroid tumors. Via MiXCR, TCRdb re-called the PCR reads. The data contain around 10,000 clones, 30% of them seen just once; the ten biggest clones take up approximately 16%. Thyroid surgery was performed in patients who had received no treatment beforehand. Sequencing was performed on tumor tissue. These receptors all stem from a female donor with papillary thyroid cancer or a benign thyroid nodule (not recorded which). Some clones in this sample may be carry-over from other donors' samples.

The genes are TRBV30 and TRBJ1-2; D is undetermined. Germline assignment: CDR1 GTSNPN and CDR2 SVGIG (reference sequence). Trimming left V 3 bases short and J 0 bases short, with 8 bases between. The length of the CDR3 is 13 residues. CDR3: CAWRRAANYGYTF. In DNA form, the CDR3 reads TGTGCCTGGAGAAGGGCAGCTAACTATGGCTACACCTTC.

This clone has just a few counts. The chain has TRBV6-2 or TRBV6-3 and TRBJ2-7, with D unresolved. The ends were cut back, 4 bases at V and 7 bases at J, with 11 bases in the middle. CDR3 length: 12 residues. Germline V gene lookup returns CDR1 MNHEY and CDR2 SVGEGT. CDR3 protein: CASSFRRREQYF. As DNA, the CDR3 is TGTGCCAGCAGTTTCCGAAGGCGGGAGCAGTACTTC.

On this clone itself: Just one base apart from a much larger clone, this may be a read error. The rearrangement links TRBV5-4 to TRBJ2-2; D is ambiguous. Looked up from germline, CDR1 is SGHNT and CDR2 is YYREEE (reference sequence). CDR3 length: 15 amino acids. In nucleotides, the CDR3 is TGTGCCGGCAGCTTGGATACGGGCAACACCGGGGAGCTGTTTTTT. This translates into CAGSLDTGNTGELFF.

This rearrangement joins TRBV20-1 to TRBJ1-2; 8 nucleotides align to TRBD1. V lost 0 bases and J lost 6; bases outside the gene matches: 15. Germline CDR1 DFQATT, CDR2 SNEGSKA (reference sequence). CDR3 length: 17 amino acids. The CDR3 sequence is CSARDDLTDRDKDGYTF. The CDR3 DNA reads as TGCAGTGCTAGAGACGACCTTACGGACAGGGACAAAGATGGCTACACCTTC.

This clone is labeled as medium-sized (0.01 to 0.1%). The chain links TRBV15 to TRBJ2-7; 11 bases match TRBD1. Germline values: CDR1 LNHNV, CDR2 YYDKDF (reference sequence). J lost 3 bases, V lost 4 bases, and 5 bases had no gene match. This CDR3 region has 15 residues. The chain's CDR3 is CATSKPGTGGYEQYF. The CDR3 DNA is TGTGCCACCAGCAAACCCGGGACAGGGGGCTACGAGCAGTACTTC.

This clone was found many times. This sequence may be a read error, since a much larger clone differs from it by one base. This chain uses TRBV13 with TRBJ1-2; D ambiguous. This CDR3 is built from 14 residues. Trimming took 2 bases from V and 2 from J, leaving 9 bases between them. Germline CDR1 is PRHDT and CDR2 is FYEKMQ (reference sequence). The CDR3, as DNA: TGTGCCAGCAGCTTATTTCTGGGAAACTATGGCTACACCTTC. Translation: CASSLFLGNYGYTF.

V usage is TRBV4-1 and J usage is TRBJ2-1, with TRBD1 matching over 9 bases. Germline CDR1 MGHRA, CDR2 YSYEKL. The length of the CDR3 is 14 residues. V shed 1 base, J shed 16 bases, and the junction held 11 bases outside the gene matches. CDR3 sequence reads: CASSQVFSGQGSFF. CDR3 bases: TGCGCCAGCAGCCAAGTGTTTTCGGGACAGGGATCTTTCTTC.

By share, this clone counts as medium-sized (0.01 to 0.1%). The chain joins TRBV24-1 to TRBJ1-2, with D maybe TRBD1 (6 bases). Trimming took off 6 bases at V and 4 bases at J, with 17 bases between the two ends. The CDR3 sequence is 15 residues long. Germline assignment: CDR1 KGHDR and CDR2 SFDVKD. The chain's CDR3 is CATSPSDRSSYGYTF. The CDR3, as DNA: TGTGCCACCAGTCCATCGGACAGAAGCTCCTATGGCTACACCTTC.

The chain joins TRBV7-3 to TRBJ1-2; 10 bases line up with TRBD1. Germline CDR1 SGHTA, CDR2 FQGTGA. This CDR3 has 19 amino acids. The V and J ends lost 1 base and 4 bases, in that order; junction bases with no gene match: 15. The CDR3 loop is CASSLRILAGTGVGYGYTF. CDR3 DNA sequence: TGTGCCAGCAGCTTAAGGATCCTCGCCGGGACAGGGGTCGGCTATGGCTACACCTTC.

This clone was detected only a few times. The CDR3 DNA follows: TGTGCCAGCAGGCTACTAGCGGGGAGCTCCTACGAGCAGTACTTC. This codes for CASRLLAGSSYEQYF. The chain employs TRBV27 and TRBJ2-7; TRBD2 aligns across 10 bases. Germline V gene data show CDR1 as MNHEY and CDR2 as SMNVEV (reference sequence). The CDR3 covers 15 residues. The trim removed 6 bases at V and 0 bases at J, leaving 5 bases unmatched.

The table lists this clone with a count of one. The V call is TRBV7-2, the J call TRBJ2-7; 9 bases are a match to TRBD2. CDR1 is SGHTA, CDR2 FQGNSA, per germline. This CDR3 has 15 amino acids. V shed 5 bases, J shed 2 bases, and the junction held 7 bases outside the gene matches. In DNA, the CDR3 is TGTGCCAGCAGCCTATCTAGCGGGGCCCCCTACGAGCAGTACTTC. Its translation: CASSLSSGAPYEQYF. Complete variable domain (other parts from reference TRBV7-2 and TRBJ2-7): GAGVSQSPSNKVTEKGKDVELRCDPISGHTALYWYRQSLGQGLEFLIYFQGNSAPDKSGLPSDRFSAERTGGSVSTLTIQRTQQEDSAVYLCASSLSSGAPYEQYFGPGTRLTVT.

The gene calls are TRBV7-2 and TRBJ2-1; possibly TRBD2 for D (5 bases). Germline CDR1 reads SGHTA; CDR2 reads FQGNSA. Trimming took 3 bases from V and 6 from J, leaving 9 bases between them. This CDR3 comprises 13 residues. CDR3 nucleotides: TGTGCCAGCAGCTTCCTCCGGGGCAATGAGCAGTTCTTC. Translated, it gives CASSFLRGNEQFF.

At least ten counts were recorded for this clone. V is TRBV4-1 and J is TRBJ2-1, with TRBD2 matching 8 bases. V lost 4 bases to trimming and J lost 3 bases; unmatched junction nucleotides: 8. Looked up from germline, CDR1 is MGHRA and CDR2 is YSYEKL. This CDR3 is 16 amino acids long. CDR3 in amino acids: CASSLTAAGGYNEQFF. In nucleotides, the CDR3 is TGCGCCAGCAGCCTGACGGCGGCGGGAGGCTACAATGAGCAGTTCTTC.

This rearrangement joins TRBV20-1 to TRBJ2-7; D might be TRBD1 or TRBD2, each matching 5 bases. This CDR3 comprises 12 residues. The germline V and J ends were trimmed by 0 bases and 6 bases, with 9 bases remaining between them. Germline CDR1 and CDR2: DFQATT and SNEGSKA (reference sequence). DNA for the CDR3: TGCAGTGCTAGAGATTTGAGGGGCGAGCAGTACTTC. Protein: CSARDLRGEQYF.

By its share, this clone is medium-sized. The gene calls are TRBV3-1 and TRBJ2-5, with D unresolved. Germline CDR1 is LGHDT and CDR2 is YNNKEL (reference sequence). The CDR3 has 15 amino acids. V was trimmed by 1 base and J by 2 bases, leaving 11 bases between them. This CDR3 is CASSQARVAQETQYF. The CDR3, as DNA: TGTGCCAGCAGCCAAGCTCGGGTCGCACAAGAGACCCAGTACTTC.

The CDR3 spells CSARAYGQSLNEQFF. The CDR3 nucleotides are TGCAGTGCTAGAGCCTATGGACAATCTCTTAATGAGCAGTTCTTC. The V and J genes are TRBV20-1 and TRBJ2-1, with a possible D match to TRBD1 (5 bases). The CDR3 is 15 residues long. Trimming removed 1 base from V and 7 bases from J, with 17 bases in between. Looked up from germline, CDR1 is DFQATT and CDR2 is SNEGSKA (reference sequence).

Written as DNA, the CDR3 is TGTGCCAGCAGTGAAGCTGGACAGTATGGCTACACCTTC. This gives the protein CASSEAGQYGYTF. V is TRBV6-1 and J is TRBJ1-2; the D gene is possibly TRBD1 (6 bases). The germline V and J ends were trimmed by 0 bases and 5 bases, with 7 bases remaining between them. The CDR3 is 13 residues long. Germline-derived CDR1 and CDR2 are MNHNS and SASEGT.

This sequence joins TRBV20-1 and TRBJ2-3; TRBD2 matches at 7 bases. Germline trimming cut 4 bases from V and 2 bases from J; bases unmatched to any gene: 3. CDR1 is DFQATT, CDR2 SNEGSKA, per germline (reference sequence). This CDR3 region has 13 residues. The CDR3 loop reads CSAISGVTDTQYF. For the CDR3, the DNA is TGCAGTGCTATCAGCGGGGTCACAGATACGCAGTATTTT.

This clone was seen many times. This sequence joins TRBV5-1 and TRBJ1-1, with a tentative D call TRBD1 (5 bases). Germline V gene lookup returns CDR1 SGHRS and CDR2 YFSETQ. CDR3 size: 15 residues. Trimming cost V 0 bases and J 0 bases, with 9 bases left between them. CDR3 in amino acids: CASSLVGGMNTEAFF. Here the CDR3 DNA reads TGCGCCAGCAGCTTGGTCGGGGGGATGAACACTGAAGCTTTCTTT.

This sequence joins TRBV7-8 and TRBJ2-7; the D is unclear. V was cut by 1 base and J by 0 bases, with 10 bases left in between. The length of the CDR3 is 15 residues. Per the germline V gene, CDR1 is SGHVS and CDR2 is FQNEAQ. CDR3 in DNA: TGTGCCAGCAGCTTAGTTTTTGTTGGCTCCTACGAGCAGTACTTC. As protein: CASSLVFVGSYEQYF.

The rearrangement joins TRBV30 to TRBJ2-3; D not resolved. Germline CDR1 is GTSNPN and CDR2 is SVGIG (reference sequence). Trimming stripped 3 bases from V and 6 bases from J, with 13 bases between. CDR3 length equals 13 residues. The CDR3 bases are TGTGCCTGGAGCCATGGAGAAGGGGATACGCAGTATTTT. Protein product: CAWSHGEGDTQYF.

The chain joins TRBV4-1 to TRBJ2-5, with D perhaps TRBD2 (7 bases). Germline V gene lookup returns CDR1 MGHRA and CDR2 YSYEKL. This CDR3 region has 16 residues. The V gene lost 1 base and the J gene lost 2 bases, with 14 bases spanning the gap. CDR3 loop: CASSQAWGGQQETQYF. The CDR3 DNA follows: TGCGCCAGCAGCCAAGCATGGGGGGGGCAACAAGAGACCCAGTACTTC.

By share, this clone counts as large. This chain links TRBV20-1 with TRBJ2-7; perhaps TRBD1 as D (5 bases). The CDR3 loop spans 14 amino acids. The germline gives CDR1 DFQATT, CDR2 SNEGSKA (reference sequence). V was shortened by 1 base and J by 3 bases, with 13 bases between the two germline ends. The DNA of the CDR3 is TGCAGTGCTAGAGGACAGTCCCTTCTCTACGAGCAGTACTTC. It is translated as CSARGQSLLYEQYF.

This clone was counted many times. The chain has TRBV10-3 and TRBJ2-3; no firm D call. V lost 3 bases and J lost 1, with 8 bases in between. The germline V gene encodes CDR1 ENHRY and CDR2 SYGVKD. The CDR3 length is 14 residues. The CDR3 bases are TGTGCCATCAGTGATGCGGACGGCACAGATACGCAGTATTTT. Residues: CAISDADGTDTQYF.

This CDR3 is CASSLRTGGCNEQFF. The CDR3 DNA reads as TGTGCCAGCAGCCTAAGGACAGGGGGCTGCAATGAGCAGTTCTTC. The chain has TRBV11-1 and TRBJ2-1; TRBD1 agrees at 11 bases. Trimming at V came to 5 bases and at J to 6 bases, leaving 6 bases not matched to a gene. The CDR3 consists of 15 residues. Germline V CDR1 and CDR2: SGHAT, FQDESV (reference sequence).

This clone was found many times. This chain joins TRBV11-1 and TRBJ2-1, with D perhaps TRBD2 (6 bases). This CDR3 spans 16 amino acids. Germline V gene lookup returns CDR1 SGHAT and CDR2 FQDESV (reference sequence). The V gene lost 9 bases and the J gene lost 5 bases, with 23 bases spanning the gap. CDR3 loop: CASSGRLGDLNNEQFF. CDR3 DNA sequence: TGTGCCAGTAGCGGCCGTTTAGGAGATCTTAACAATGAGCAGTTCTTC.

The chain uses TRBV28 and TRBJ2-7, with D perhaps given as TRBD1 or TRBD2 (5 bases each). The V end lost 5 bases, the J end lost 6 bases, and 14 bases lay between the germline ends. CDR1 MDHEN and CDR2 SYDVKM come from the germline V gene. This CDR3 has 13 amino acids. CDR3 in amino acids: CASSISGATEQYF. For the CDR3, the DNA is TGTGCCAGCAGTATTTCCGGGGCGACCGAGCAGTACTTC.

V is TRBV5-5 and J is TRBJ1-1; D gene ambiguous. Germline lookup yields CDR1 SGHKS and CDR2 YYEKEE (reference sequence). This CDR3 region has 14 residues. The ends were cut back, 4 bases at V and 4 bases at J, with 14 bases in the middle. DNA of the CDR3: TGTGCCAGCAGCCTAAGCCCGGGTATCACTGAAGCTTTCTTT. Translated, it gives CASSLSPGITEAFF.

This sequence joins TRBV6-1 and TRBJ1-1, with D possibly matching TRBD1 (5 bases). Trimming stripped 6 bases from V and 0 bases from J, with 11 bases between. The CDR3 is 14 amino acids. Germline V gene lookup returns CDR1 MNHNS and CDR2 SASEGT. The CDR3: CASSHDRVNTEAFF. The DNA for the CDR3 is TGTGCCAGCAGCCATGACAGAGTGAACACTGAAGCTTTCTTT.